The 8 T cell receptor beta chains in this list originate from one sample, sequenced in a study of lymphopenia after photon versus proton radiotherapy. Some clones are missing from TCRdb's copy, which holds only in-frame ones; the method was immunoSEQ multiplex PCR. The table records some 30,000 clones, around 90% of them present only once. Sequencing was performed on peripheral blood, taken from a patient treated with photon-based radiotherapy. The receptors come from a woman aged 45 to 65 with pancreatic cancer.

The genes are TRBV15 and TRBJ2-1; the match to TRBD2 covers 13 bases. J gave up 7 bases and V 8 bases, and 2 bases lay outside the gene matches. The CDR3 runs 13 residues. Germline loops: CDR1 LNHNV, CDR2 YYDKDF (reference sequence). The CDR3 region is CATGGLAGNEQFF. The CDR3 nucleotides are TGTGCCACCGGGGGACTAGCGGGGAATGAGCAGTTCTTC.

The chain joins TRBV7-9 to TRBJ1-1; no clear D gene. The germline V and J ends were trimmed by 5 bases and 5 bases, with 9 bases remaining between them. From germline, CDR1 is SEHNR and CDR2 FQNEAQ (reference sequence). The CDR3 covers 12 residues. The CDR3 DNA follows: TGTGCCAGCAGCCGCTCGGTGACTGAAGCTTTCTTT. This gives the protein CASSRSVTEAFF. The full variable domain, in which reference TRBV7-9 and TRBJ1-1 provide the parts outside the CDR3, is DTGVSQNPRHKITKRGQNVTFRCDPISEHNRLYWYRQTLGQGPEFLTYFQNEAQLEKSRLLSDRFSAERPKGSFSTLEIQRTEQGDSAMYLCASSRSVTEAFFGQGTRLTVV.

J is TRBJ1-2 and V is TRBV5-6; D is unclear. Trimming pared 0 bases from V and 2 bases from J, leaving 8 bases between. Germline V lookup: CDR1 SGHDT, CDR2 YYEEEE. This CDR3 has 14 amino acids. DNA of the CDR3: TGTGCCAGCAGCTTGGACCCGAAAAACTATGGCTACACCTTC. Translated: CASSLDPKNYGYTF.

The J gene is TRBJ1-1, the V gene TRBV5-1; possibly TRBD1 for D (5 bases). Per germline, CDR1 SGHRS and CDR2 YFSETQ. Trimming removed 4 bases at V and 2 bases at J, with 12 bases between. This CDR3 comprises 14 residues. In DNA form, the CDR3 reads TGCGCCAGCAGCGGAGGGGCTACTAACACTGAAGCTTTCTTT. Its translation is CASSGGATNTEAFF.

The gene calls are TRBV30 and TRBJ1-6; no definite D call. Germline loops: CDR1 GTSNPN, CDR2 SVGIG (reference sequence). The CDR3 spans 11 residues. V lost 0 bases and J 12 bases, leaving 6 bases between the germline ends. The CDR3 spells CAWSVQEPLHF. Written as DNA, the CDR3 is TGTGCCTGGAGTGTGCAAGAACCCCTCCACTTT.

This chain connects TRBV28 to TRBJ1-1; D ambiguous. V was clipped by 3 bases and J by 4 bases, with 6 bases between them. The CDR3 spans 12 residues. Germline CDR1 MDHEN, CDR2 SYDVKM. The CDR3 reads CASSFQFTEAFF. The CDR3 DNA sequence: TGTGCCAGCAGTTTCCAGTTCACTGAAGCTTTCTTT.

The chain carries TRBV13 and TRBJ2-5; 9 bases line up with TRBD1. The V gene's germline CDR1 is PRHDT and CDR2 FYEKMQ (reference sequence). Trimming removed 4 bases from V and 5 bases from J; junction bases left unmatched: 8. The CDR3 runs to 15 residues. Here the CDR3 reads CASSWGQGTRETQYF. The CDR3 DNA is TGTGCCAGCAGCTGGGGACAGGGTACGCGGGAGACCCAGTACTTC.

CDR3 in amino acids: CSAREGAGDNSPLHF. The CDR3 bases are TGCAGCGCCCGCGAGGGGGCTGGAGATAATTCACCCCTCCACTTT. The genes are TRBV29-1 and TRBJ1-6; 7 bases align to TRBD1. V trimming: 7 bases; J trimming: 5 bases; junction bases outside the gene matches: 11. Germline V gene lookup returns CDR1 SQVTM and CDR2 ANQGSEA. This CDR3 is built from 15 residues.